The 10 T cell receptor beta chains below all came from one sample that was sequenced in a study of shared clonotypes between healthy human individuals. Measured with immunoSEQ multiplex PCR; TCRdb has only the in-frame clones, and not every one. The data show fewer than 3 million clones, with roughly 90% seen just once and 0.3% to 0.45% held by the top ten. Sample: naive CD4+ T cells from PBMCs. The subset denotes: CD45RA+ positively selected. These receptors came from a young man in good health. Some clones in this sample may be carry-over from other donors' samples.

The chain recombines TRBV15 with TRBJ2-7; D gene unclear. This CDR3 is built from 12 residues. CDR1 LNHNV and CDR2 YYDKDF come from the germline V gene (reference sequence). The V end lost 8 bases, the J end lost 5 bases, and 13 bases lay between the germline ends. CDR3 nucleotide sequence: TGTGCCACCGCCGGTCTATACGACGAGCAGTACTTC. It encodes CATAGLYDEQYF.

The chain has TRBV7-6 and TRBJ2-7, with D hard to call. V lost 4 bases and J 7 bases, leaving 11 bases between the germline ends. The germline V gene encodes CDR1 SGHVS and CDR2 FNYEAQ. The CDR3 loop spans 12 amino acids. CDR3 nucleotides: TGTGCCAGCAGCTCGGTAGGGAATGAGCAGTACTTC. Protein: CASSSVGNEQYF.

The count of this clone is one. The chain couples TRBV5-1 to TRBJ2-5, with D perhaps given as TRBD1 or TRBD2 (6 bases each). Germline loops: CDR1 SGHRS, CDR2 YFSETQ. CDR3 length: 15 amino acids. V was trimmed by 3 bases and J by 5 bases, leaving 17 bases between them. The CDR3 sequence: CASSSQGGGEETQYF. CDR3 sequence (DNA): TGCGCCAGCAGCTCACAGGGCGGCGGGGAGGAGACCCAGTACTTC.

J is TRBJ1-2 and V is TRBV5-6, with TRBD1 matching over 10 bases. The V gene end was trimmed by 0 bases and the J gene end by 12 bases; junction bases not matched to a gene: 11. The CDR3 spans 15 residues. CDR1 and CDR2 (germline): SGHDT, YYEEEE. The CDR3 protein is CASSLGRDRGISNTF. CDR3 nucleotide sequence: TGTGCCAGCAGCTTGGGCAGGGACAGGGGAATTTCGAACACCTTC.

The rearrangement links TRBV27 to TRBJ2-5; D ambiguous. Germline V gene sequence: CDR1 MNHEY, CDR2 SMNVEV (reference sequence). Trimming took off 8 bases at V and 2 bases at J, with 9 bases between the two ends. This CDR3 is built from 12 residues. For the CDR3, the DNA is TGTGCCAGCGGAGCCCCACAAGAGACCCAGTACTTC. The encoded protein is CASGAPQETQYF.

The genes are TRBV6-1 and TRBJ1-2; D remains ambiguous. Trimming stripped 6 bases from V and 3 bases from J, with 17 bases between. Germline V gene lookup returns CDR1 MNHNS and CDR2 SASEGT. This CDR3 is 15 amino acids long. CDR3 loop: CASRRDGRVDYGYTF. CDR3 DNA: TGTGCCAGCAGGAGGGATGGCCGGGTAGACTATGGCTACACCTTC.

As for this clone: The identical CDR3 is also encoded by other nucleotide sequences in the sample. The chain joins TRBV28 to TRBJ2-7; 7 bases align to TRBD2. The J segment lost 2 bases and the V segment lost 6 bases, leaving 4 bases of the junction unmatched. Germline V lookup: CDR1 MDHEN, CDR2 SYDVKM. The CDR3 has 13 amino acids. CDR3 coding DNA: TGTGCCAGCAGGTCGGGGAGGGCCTACGAGCAGTACTTC. Protein: CASRSGRAYEQYF.

Comment on this clone: At the DNA level, this CDR3 is encoded by other sequences in the same sample as well. The chain carries TRBV28 and TRBJ1-4; D not resolved. This CDR3 spans 12 amino acids. V shed 8 bases and J shed 8 bases, with 12 bases lying between them. CDR1 and CDR2 (germline): MDHEN, SYDVKM. This chain's CDR3 is CASGRPGEKLFF. The DNA for the CDR3 is TGTGCCAGCGGAAGACCAGGAGAAAAACTGTTTTTT. Drawing the rest from reference TRBV28 and TRBJ1-4, the complete variable domain is DVKVTQSSRYLVKRTGEKVFLECVQDMDHENMFWYRQDPGLGLRLIYFSYDVKMKEKGDIPEGYSVSREKKERFSLILESASTNQTSMYLCASGRPGEKLFFGSGTQLSVL.

This clone was detected only once. V gene TRBV7-6 combines with J gene TRBJ2-7; TRBD1 aligns across 7 bases. The CDR3 is 14 residues long. The junction had 5 bases not matched to a gene; V was cut back by 2 bases and J by 4 bases. CDR1 and CDR2 from the germline V gene are SGHVS and FNYEAQ. CDR3 residues: CASSLRGGRYEQYF. The CDR3 DNA sequence: TGTGCCAGCAGCTTAAGAGGGGGCCGGTACGAGCAGTACTTC.

The chain recombines TRBV2 with TRBJ2-7; D possibly corresponds to TRBD2 (6 bases). Trimming stripped 11 bases from V and 6 bases from J, with 14 bases between. The germline V gene encodes CDR1 SNHLY and CDR2 FYNNEI. CDR3 size: 11 residues. The CDR3 region has the DNA TGTGCCGGGACCACCGGGGGCGAGCAGTACTTC. Translation: CAGTTGGEQYF.